What follows are 28 T cell receptor beta chains derived from one specimen sequenced in a study of T cells in Graves' hyperthyroidism and ophthalmopathy. Amplified TCR beta CDR3 regions derived from RNA transcripts. Using the HTBI primer set, a first-round RT-PCR was run on the TCR CDR3. TCRdb ran MiXCR on the multiplex PCR reads and lists one entry per CDR3 protein. The profile shows fewer than 650,000 distinct CDR3 sequences, around 13% of them singletons. Material: blood. The receptors shown here come from a woman aged 35 to 49 with Graves' hyperthyroidism.

This clonotype has at least ten counts. The V gene is TRBV20-1, the J gene TRBJ2-1; no firm D call. V dropped 3 bases and J dropped 6 bases, with 18 bases sitting between them. Germline values: CDR1 DFQATT, CDR2 SNEGSKA (reference sequence). The CDR3 is 15 residues long. CDR3 residues: CSARSGQHTGNEQFF. DNA of the CDR3: TGCAGTGCTAGGAGTGGCCAGCACACGGGCAATGAGCAGTTCTTC.

This clonotype was detected many times. This chain's CDR3 is CASSPGDRGNQPQHF. The CDR3 coding sequence is TGTGCCAGCAGCCCCGGGGACCGGGGCAATCAGCCCCAGCATTTT. The chain links TRBV11-3 to TRBJ1-5, with a weak D call TRBD1 (5 bases). V dropped 5 bases and J dropped 2 bases, with 13 bases sitting between them. The length of the CDR3 is 15 residues. In germline, CDR1 is SGHNT, CDR2 YENEEA.

This clonotype was detected only a few times. The chain has TRBV7-9 and TRBJ1-6; D is unresolved. V was clipped by 5 bases and J by 9 bases, with 17 bases between them. CDR3 length: 15 amino acids. Germline V gene sequence: CDR1 SEHNR, CDR2 FQNEAQ (reference sequence). The CDR3 sequence is CASSNREPKVSPLHF. The CDR3 region has the DNA TGTGCCAGCAGCAACCGGGAGCCGAAGGTTTCACCCCTCCACTTT.

In this sample, this clonotype turned up many times. The chain carries TRBV3-1 and TRBJ1-2; D unresolved. Trimming cost V 11 bases and J 8 bases, with 15 bases left between them. CDR1 LGHDT and CDR2 YNNKEL come from the germline V gene (reference sequence). The length of the CDR3 is 11 residues. Here the CDR3 DNA reads TGTGCCCGCCGGTCCCCCACGGGCTACACCTTC. It codes for CARRSPTGYTF.

This clonotype was recorded at least ten times. V and J are TRBV7-9 and TRBJ1-1, with D possibly TRBD1 on 5 matching bases. This CDR3 spans 14 amino acids. V was cut by 1 base and J by 6 bases, with 12 bases left in between. Germline V lookup: CDR1 SEHNR, CDR2 FQNEAQ (reference sequence). CDR3 sequence (DNA): TGTGCCAGCAGCTTAGAAGTAGGGGAGGCTGAAGCTTTCTTT. This encodes CASSLEVGEAEAFF.

The sample holds a few counts of this clonotype. The J gene is TRBJ2-3, the V gene TRBV6-1; unclear D gene. Trimming took off 2 bases at V and 2 bases at J, with 14 bases between the two ends. The CDR3 runs to 16 residues. Germline CDR1 is MNHNS and CDR2 is SASEGT. The CDR3 coding sequence is TGTGCCAGCAGTGAAAGCCGGGCCACCTCCACAGATACGCAGTATTTT. Protein product: CASSESRATSTDTQYF.

The chain has TRBV12-3 or TRBV12-4 and TRBJ2-1, with 11 bases matching TRBD2. The V gene end was trimmed by 6 bases and the J gene end by 4 bases; junction bases not matched to a gene: 8. This CDR3 has 16 amino acids. This chain's CDR3 is CASSLGTSGLYNEQFF. The CDR3 DNA is TGTGCCAGCAGCCTCGGGACTAGCGGACTTTACAATGAGCAGTTCTTC.

This clonotype was counted many times. V usage is TRBV20-1 and J usage is TRBJ2-2; 9 nucleotides align to TRBD1. There are 18 residues in the CDR3. Germline V gene sequence: CDR1 DFQATT, CDR2 SNEGSKA (reference sequence). With V trimmed by 2 bases and J by 5 bases, 15 bases remained unmatched. The CDR3 is CSARPSAGTGSLTGELFF. Written as DNA, the CDR3 is TGCAGTGCTAGACCCTCAGCCGGGACAGGGTCTCTTACCGGGGAGCTGTTTTTT.

This clonotype turned up a few times. The gene calls are TRBV10-3 and TRBJ2-7; 8 bases map to TRBD1. CDR3 length equals 14 residues. Germline V gene lookup returns CDR1 ENHRY and CDR2 SYGVKD. The trim removed 7 bases at V and 0 bases at J, leaving 5 bases unmatched. The CDR3 DNA reads TGTGCCATCAAGTCGGGACAGGACTCCTACGAGCAGTACTTC. As protein: CAIKSGQDSYEQYF.

This clonotype was observed many times. This sequence joins TRBV5-5 and TRBJ2-2; TRBD2 aligns across 11 bases. J was trimmed by 1 base and V by 2 bases; bases with no gene match: 7. Germline CDR1 SGHKS, CDR2 YYEKEE (reference sequence). The CDR3 extends over 18 amino acids. CDR3 sequence (DNA): TGTGCCAGCAGCTTCCGACTAGCGGGAACTATGAACACCGGGGAGCTGTTTTTT. This translates into CASSFRLAGTMNTGELFF. Combining the CDR3 with reference TRBV5-5 and TRBJ2-2 gives the whole variable domain DAGVTQSPTHLIKTRGQQVTLRCSPISGHKSVSWYQQVLGQGPQFIFQYYEKEERGRGNFPDRFSARQFPNYSSELNVNALLLGDSALYLCASSFRLAGTMNTGELFFGEGSRLTVL.

This clonotype was recorded once. Given a much more abundant clone one base away, this may be a read error. J is TRBJ1-6 and V is TRBV28; 7 bases agree with TRBD1. The CDR3 spans 13 residues. Germline values: CDR1 MDHEN, CDR2 SYDVKM. V trimming: 5 bases; J trimming: 9 bases; junction bases outside the gene matches: 4. CDR3 sequence reads: CASSGTASSPLHF. In nucleotides, the CDR3 is TGTGCCAGCAGTGGGACAGCCAGTTCACCCCTCCACTTT.

The chain employs TRBV12-3 or TRBV12-4 and TRBJ1-1; 9 positions agree with TRBD1. The CDR3 has 14 residues. V shed 5 bases and J 6 bases; nucleotides not matched to a gene: 7. The CDR3 loop reads CASSTGTGPAEAFF. The CDR3 DNA reads as TGTGCCAGCAGTACCGGGACAGGGCCAGCTGAAGCTTTCTTT.

This clonotype was counted ten times or more. The CDR3 nucleotides read TGTGCCAGCAGTGAAATGAGGTCCACTGAAGCTTTCTTT. This encodes CASSEMRSTEAFF. V is TRBV6-1 and J is TRBJ1-1; D is unclear. The CDR3 length is 13 residues. The V gene's germline CDR1 is MNHNS and CDR2 SASEGT. V was shortened by 2 bases and J by 4 bases, with 8 bases between the two germline ends.

This rearrangement joins TRBV18 to TRBJ2-1; 8 bases align to TRBD1. Germline CDR1 reads KGHSH; CDR2 reads LQKENI. The CDR3 extends over 15 amino acids. Germline trimming cut 8 bases from V and 1 base from J; bases unmatched to any gene: 7. The CDR3 nucleotides read TGTGCCAGCACCCTAACAGGGGGATCCTACAATGAGCAGTTCTTC. Amino acid sequence: CASTLTGGSYNEQFF.

This clonotype was observed many times. CDR3 nucleotides: TGCGCCAGCAGCGAGGACAGGGTTCTTAACGAGCAGTACTTC. Translating gives CASSEDRVLNEQYF. This rearrangement joins TRBV5-1 to TRBJ2-7, with TRBD1 matching over 8 bases. The germline CDR1 and CDR2 sequences are SGHRS and YFSETQ. V was pared by 4 bases and J by 5 bases, with 8 bases of the junction left unmatched. The CDR3 sequence is 14 residues long.

The sample holds many counts of this clonotype. This chain joins TRBV27 and TRBJ1-1; 9 bases are shared with TRBD1. The CDR3 runs to 14 residues. The germline CDR1 and CDR2 sequences are MNHEY and SMNVEV (reference sequence). Losses at the gene ends were 8 bases for V and 3 bases for J; bases not matched to a gene: 7. CDR3 sequence reads: CASGTGYRDTEAFF. The CDR3 region has the DNA TGTGCCAGCGGGACAGGGTATAGGGACACTGAAGCTTTCTTT.

The V call is TRBV20-1, the J call TRBJ2-7, with 9 bases matching TRBD1. The CDR3 length is 13 residues. Germline V gene lookup returns CDR1 DFQATT and CDR2 SNEGSKA (reference sequence). Here the CDR3 DNA reads TGCATTAAGCGGGGACAGGGTTCCTACGAGCAGTACTTC. It is translated as CIKRGQGSYEQYF.

The chain recombines TRBV7-2 with TRBJ2-4; D is possibly TRBD1 (7 bases). The length of the CDR3 is 17 residues. CDR1 SGHTA and CDR2 FQGNSA come from the germline V gene. With 6 bases removed from V and 0 bases from J, the gap between germline ends came to 18 bases. Here the CDR3 reads CASSRPTGDLAKNIQYF. The CDR3 coding sequence is TGTGCCAGCAGTCGTCCCACAGGGGACTTAGCCAAAAACATTCAGTACTTC.

This clonotype appeared many times. This chain connects TRBV6-6 to TRBJ2-3; 11 positions agree with TRBD2. Germline V gene lookup returns CDR1 MNHNY and CDR2 SVGAGI (reference sequence). Unmatched junction bases numbered 11, after V lost 0 bases and J lost 0 bases. CDR3 length equals 20 residues. The CDR3 DNA reads TGTGCCAGCAGTTACTCGATGTATCTGGGACTAGCGGAGAGCACAGATACGCAGTATTTT. Translation gives CASSYSMYLGLAESTDTQYF.

This clonotype was counted ten times or more. The J gene is TRBJ2-7, the V gene TRBV3-1; TRBD2 matches 8 bases. The length of the CDR3 is 14 residues. CDR1 is LGHDT, CDR2 YNNKEL, per germline (reference sequence). The junction had 12 bases not matched to a gene; V was cut back by 10 bases and J by 4 bases. DNA of the CDR3: TGTGCCACTGCGGGCAGCGGGAGTTTGTACGAGCAGTACTTC. Protein: CATAGSGSLYEQYF.

This clonotype was counted ten times or more. This rearrangement joins TRBV3-1 to TRBJ1-4; unclear D gene. Trimming pared 1 base from V and 6 bases from J, leaving 9 bases between. Germline V lookup: CDR1 LGHDT, CDR2 YNNKEL (reference sequence). The length of the CDR3 is 14 residues. The CDR3 DNA reads TGTGCCAGCAGCCAAGGCCCATTTGATGAAAAACTGTTTTTT. Translating it yields CASSQGPFDEKLFF.

A few counts support this clonotype. V usage is TRBV27 and J usage is TRBJ2-3; maybe TRBD2 (5 bases). This CDR3 has 14 residues. Looked up from germline, CDR1 is MNHEY and CDR2 is SMNVEV (reference sequence). V was pared by 1 base and J by 3 bases, with 8 bases between. The CDR3 DNA follows: TGTGCCAGCAGTTTATTTCCGGGGACAGATACGCAGTATTTT. Its translation: CASSLFPGTDTQYF.

The chain employs TRBV19 and TRBJ2-2, with D possibly being TRBD2 (6 bases). The CDR3 runs 16 residues. Germline values: CDR1 LNHDA, CDR2 SQIVND (reference sequence). Deletions cut 6 bases from V and 7 bases from J, with 21 bases between. The CDR3 nucleotides are TGTGCCAGTAGCCGCGAGAACCGGGGGACGGTCGGGGAGCTGTTTTTT. This codes for CASSRENRGTVGELFF.

The chain joins TRBV6-1 to TRBJ1-6, with 11 bases that match TRBD1. In germline, CDR1 is MNHNS, CDR2 SASEGT. Trimming at V came to 3 bases and at J to 6 bases, leaving 4 bases not matched to a gene. The CDR3 contains 16 residues. CDR3 nucleotide sequence: TGTGCCAGCAGTGAGGGGGGACAGGGGGGTAATTCACCCCTCCACTTT. The encoded protein is CASSEGGQGGNSPLHF.

V and J are TRBV29-1 and TRBJ1-5; D remains unclear. This CDR3 comprises 13 residues. The germline gives CDR1 SQVTM, CDR2 ANQGSEA. Trimming cost V 5 bases and J 0 bases, with 8 bases left between them. The CDR3 protein is CSVLIASNQPQHF. As DNA, the CDR3 is TGCAGCGTTCTTATCGCTAGCAATCAGCCCCAGCATTTT.

The CDR3 nucleotides read TGTGCCACCTTGCGGGGTTCGGATCAGCCCCAGCATTTT. Translating gives CATLRGSDQPQHF. The rearrangement uses TRBV6-1 and TRBJ1-5; D remains unclear. CDR1 is MNHNS, CDR2 SASEGT, per germline. The CDR3 is made up of 13 amino acids. The V gene lost 10 bases and the J gene lost 5 bases, with 15 bases spanning the gap.

This chain joins TRBV19 and TRBJ2-5; D could derive from TRBD1 or TRBD2 (6 bases each). In germline, CDR1 is LNHDA, CDR2 SQIVND (reference sequence). Trimming left V 7 bases short and J 2 bases short, with 11 bases between. CDR3 length equals 13 residues. In DNA, the CDR3 is TGTGCCAGTAAGAGGGGGACTCAAGAGACCCAGTACTTC. Translated, it gives CASKRGTQETQYF.

This clonotype was counted a few times. The chain joins TRBV29-1 to TRBJ2-3; 8 positions agree with TRBD1. CDR3 size: 12 residues. With V trimmed by 4 bases and J by 6 bases, 3 bases remained unmatched. In germline, CDR1 is SQVTM, CDR2 ANQGSEA. For the CDR3, the DNA is TGCAGCGTTGGACAGGGGCCGGATACGCAGTATTTT. Amino acid sequence: CSVGQGPDTQYF.